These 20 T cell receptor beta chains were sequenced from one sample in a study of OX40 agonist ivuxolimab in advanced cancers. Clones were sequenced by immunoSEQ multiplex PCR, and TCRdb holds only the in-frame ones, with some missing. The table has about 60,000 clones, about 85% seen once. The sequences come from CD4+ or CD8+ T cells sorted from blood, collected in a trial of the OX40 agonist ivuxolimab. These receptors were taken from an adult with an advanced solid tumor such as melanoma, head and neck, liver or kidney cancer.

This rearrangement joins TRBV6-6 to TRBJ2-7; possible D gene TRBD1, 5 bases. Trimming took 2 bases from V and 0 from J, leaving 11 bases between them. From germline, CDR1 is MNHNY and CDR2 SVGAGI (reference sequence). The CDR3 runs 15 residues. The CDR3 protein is CASSYLTGPSYEQYF. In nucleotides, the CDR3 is TGTGCCAGCAGTTACCTTACAGGCCCCTCCTACGAGCAGTACTTC.

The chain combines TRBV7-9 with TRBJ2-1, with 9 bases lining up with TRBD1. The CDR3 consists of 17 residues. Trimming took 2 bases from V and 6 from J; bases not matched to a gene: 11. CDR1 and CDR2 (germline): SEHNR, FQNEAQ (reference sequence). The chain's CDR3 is CASSLWTGVRLRNEQFF. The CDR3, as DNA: TGTGCCAGCAGCTTATGGACAGGGGTACGGCTACGCAATGAGCAGTTCTTC.

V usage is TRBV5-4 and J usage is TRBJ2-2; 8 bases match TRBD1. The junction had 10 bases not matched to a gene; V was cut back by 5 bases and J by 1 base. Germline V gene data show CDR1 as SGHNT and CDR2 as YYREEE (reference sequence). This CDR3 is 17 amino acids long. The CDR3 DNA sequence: TGTGCCAGCAGACCAGCCCCCGGACAGGGGAACACCGGGGAGCTGTTTTTT. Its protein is CASRPAPGQGNTGELFF. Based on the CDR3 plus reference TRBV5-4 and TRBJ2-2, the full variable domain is ETGVTQSPTHLIKTRGQQVTLRCSSQSGHNTVSWYQQALGQGPQFIFQYYREEENGRGNFPPRFSGLQFPNYSSELNVNALELDDSALYLCASRPAPGQGNTGELFFGEGSRLTVL.

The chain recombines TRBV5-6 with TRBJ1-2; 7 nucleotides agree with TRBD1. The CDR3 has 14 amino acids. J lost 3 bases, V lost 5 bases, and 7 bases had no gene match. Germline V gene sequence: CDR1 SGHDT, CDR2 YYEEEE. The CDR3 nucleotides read TGTGCCAGCAGGCGTACAGGGGCTTACTATGGCTACACCTTC. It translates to CASRRTGAYYGYTF.

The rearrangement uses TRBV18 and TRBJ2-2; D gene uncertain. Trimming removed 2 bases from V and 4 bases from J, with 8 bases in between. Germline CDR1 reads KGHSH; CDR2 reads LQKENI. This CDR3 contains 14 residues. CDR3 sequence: CASSPGVGTGELFF. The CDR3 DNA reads TGTGCCAGCTCACCAGGAGTGGGCACCGGGGAGCTGTTTTTT. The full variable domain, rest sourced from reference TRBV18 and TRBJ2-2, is NAGVMQNPRHLVRRRGQEARLRCSPMKGHSHVYWYRQLPEEGLKFMVYLQKENIIDESGMPKERFSAEFPKEGPSILRIQQVVRGDSAAYFCASSPGVGTGELFFGEGSRLTVL.

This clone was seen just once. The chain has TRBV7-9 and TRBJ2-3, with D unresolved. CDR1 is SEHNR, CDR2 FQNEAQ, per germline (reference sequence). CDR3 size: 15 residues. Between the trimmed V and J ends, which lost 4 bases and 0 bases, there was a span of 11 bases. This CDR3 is CASSWRLTSTDTQYF. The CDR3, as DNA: TGTGCCAGCAGCTGGCGGCTAACTAGCACAGATACGCAGTATTTT.

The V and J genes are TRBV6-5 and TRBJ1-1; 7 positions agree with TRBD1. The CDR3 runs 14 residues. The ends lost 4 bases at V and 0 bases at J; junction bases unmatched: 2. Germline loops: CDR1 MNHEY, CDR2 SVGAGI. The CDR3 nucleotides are TGTGCCAGCAGTTCAGGGGGTATGAACACTGAAGCTTTCTTT. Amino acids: CASSSGGMNTEAFF.

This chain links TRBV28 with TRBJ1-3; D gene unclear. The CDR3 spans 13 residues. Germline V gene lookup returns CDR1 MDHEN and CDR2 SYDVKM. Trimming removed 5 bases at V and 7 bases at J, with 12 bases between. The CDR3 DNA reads TGTGCCAGCAGTGACCCATACACGAACACCATATATTTT. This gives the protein CASSDPYTNTIYF.

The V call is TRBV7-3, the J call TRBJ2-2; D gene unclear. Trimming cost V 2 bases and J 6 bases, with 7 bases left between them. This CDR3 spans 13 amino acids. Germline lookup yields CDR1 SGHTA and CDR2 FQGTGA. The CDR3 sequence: CASSLQPSGELFF. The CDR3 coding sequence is TGTGCCAGCAGCTTACAACCCTCCGGGGAGCTGTTTTTT.

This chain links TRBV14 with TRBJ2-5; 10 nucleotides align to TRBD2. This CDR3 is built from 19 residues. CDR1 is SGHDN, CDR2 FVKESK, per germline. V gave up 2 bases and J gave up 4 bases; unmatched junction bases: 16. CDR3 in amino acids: CASSQFGGSGRMGLETQYF. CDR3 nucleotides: TGTGCCAGCAGCCAATTCGGCGGTAGCGGGAGGATGGGGTTAGAGACCCAGTACTTC. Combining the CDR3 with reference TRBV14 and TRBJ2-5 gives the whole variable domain EAGVTQFPSHSVIEKGQTVTLRCDPISGHDNLYWYRRVMGKEIKFLLHFVKESKQDESGMPNNRFLAERTGGTYSTLKVQPAELEDSGVYFCASSQFGGSGRMGLETQYFGPGTRLLVL.

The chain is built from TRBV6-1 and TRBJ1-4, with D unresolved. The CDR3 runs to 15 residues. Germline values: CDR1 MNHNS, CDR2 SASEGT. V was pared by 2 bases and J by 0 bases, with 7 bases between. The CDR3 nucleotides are TGTGCCAGCAGTGAACTTTACTCAACTAATGAAAAACTGTTTTTT. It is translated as CASSELYSTNEKLFF.

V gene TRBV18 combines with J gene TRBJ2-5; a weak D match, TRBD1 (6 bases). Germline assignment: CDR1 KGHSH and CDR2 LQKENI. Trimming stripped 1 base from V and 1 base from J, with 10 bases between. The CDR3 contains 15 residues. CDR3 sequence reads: CASSPHPDSQETQYF. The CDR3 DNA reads TGTGCCAGCTCACCACACCCGGACAGCCAAGAGACCCAGTACTTC.

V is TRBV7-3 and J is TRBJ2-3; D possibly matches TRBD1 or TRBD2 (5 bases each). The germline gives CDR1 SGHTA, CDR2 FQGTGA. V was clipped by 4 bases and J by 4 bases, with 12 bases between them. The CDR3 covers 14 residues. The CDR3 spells CASSWGTASDTQYF. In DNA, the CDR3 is TGTGCCAGCAGCTGGGGGACCGCATCAGATACGCAGTATTTT. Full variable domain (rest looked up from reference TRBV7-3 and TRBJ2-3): GAGVSQTPSNKVTEKGKYVELRCDPISGHTALYWYRQSLGQGPEFLIYFQGTGAADDSGLPNDRFFAVRPEGSVSTLKIQRTERGDSAVYLCASSWGTASDTQYFGPGTRLTVL.

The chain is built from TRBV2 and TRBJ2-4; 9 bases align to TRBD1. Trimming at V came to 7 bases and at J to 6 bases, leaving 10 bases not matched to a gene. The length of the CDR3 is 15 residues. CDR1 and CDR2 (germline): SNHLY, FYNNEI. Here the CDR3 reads CASNDPGQGLNIQYF. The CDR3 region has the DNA TGTGCCAGCAACGACCCGGGACAGGGTCTAAACATTCAGTACTTC.

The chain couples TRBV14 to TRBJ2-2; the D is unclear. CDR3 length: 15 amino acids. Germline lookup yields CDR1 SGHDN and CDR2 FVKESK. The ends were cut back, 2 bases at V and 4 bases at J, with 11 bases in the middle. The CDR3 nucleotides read TGTGCCAGCAGCCAATCTTCTAGACCCACCGGGGAGCTGTTTTTT. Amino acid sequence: CASSQSSRPTGELFF.

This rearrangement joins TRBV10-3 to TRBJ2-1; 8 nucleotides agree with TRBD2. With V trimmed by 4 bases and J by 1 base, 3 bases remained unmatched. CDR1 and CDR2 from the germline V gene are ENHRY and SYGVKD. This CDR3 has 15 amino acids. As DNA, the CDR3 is TGTGCCATCAGTGGTGGACTAGCTTCCTACAATGAGCAGTTCTTC. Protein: CAISGGLASYNEQFF.

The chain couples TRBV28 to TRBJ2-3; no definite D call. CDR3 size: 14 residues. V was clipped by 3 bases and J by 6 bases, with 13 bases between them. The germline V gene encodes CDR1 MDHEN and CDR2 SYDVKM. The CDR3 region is CASSFPSAADTQYF. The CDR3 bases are TGTGCCAGCAGTTTCCCCAGTGCCGCCGATACGCAGTATTTT.

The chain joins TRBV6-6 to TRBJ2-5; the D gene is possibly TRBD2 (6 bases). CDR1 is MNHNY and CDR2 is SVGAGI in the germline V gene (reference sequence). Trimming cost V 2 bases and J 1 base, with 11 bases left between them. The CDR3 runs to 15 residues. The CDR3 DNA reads TGTGCCAGCAGTTACCGCCCAGCGGGCCAAGAGACCCAGTACTTC. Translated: CASSYRPAGQETQYF.

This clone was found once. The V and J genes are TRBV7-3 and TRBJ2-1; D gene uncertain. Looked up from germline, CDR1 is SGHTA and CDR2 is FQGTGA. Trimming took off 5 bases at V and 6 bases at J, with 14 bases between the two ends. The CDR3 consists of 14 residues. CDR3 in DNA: TGTGCCAGCAGCCCCTTTGACTCGTTCAATGAGCAGTTCTTC. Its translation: CASSPFDSFNEQFF.

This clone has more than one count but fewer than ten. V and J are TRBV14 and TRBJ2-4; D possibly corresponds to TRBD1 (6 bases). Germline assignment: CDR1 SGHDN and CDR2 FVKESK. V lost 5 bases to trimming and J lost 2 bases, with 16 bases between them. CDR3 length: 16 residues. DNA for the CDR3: TGTGCCAGCAGCTACTCATTGGACAGAACCAAAAACATTCAGTACTTC. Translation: CASSYSLDRTKNIQYF. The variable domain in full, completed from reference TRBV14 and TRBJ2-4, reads EAGVTQFPSHSVIEKGQTVTLRCDPISGHDNLYWYRRVMGKEIKFLLHFVKESKQDESGMPNNRFLAERTGGTYSTLKVQPAELEDSGVYFCASSYSLDRTKNIQYFGAGTRLSVL.